One sample yielded the 31 T cell receptor beta chains listed below, sequenced in a study of T cell repertoires in cytomegalovirus infection. These receptors' targets are unknown. Using its own MiXCR run on the reads, TCRdb lists one record per CDR3 protein. The sample includes around 430,000 distinct CDR3 sequences, approximately 42% of them seen just once. The sample here was cultured PBMCs, taken from culture after CMV antigen stimulation. Source of these receptors: a human donor in good health (CMV status not recorded). Some clones in this sample may be carry-over from other donors' samples.

The chain uses TRBV25-1 and TRBJ1-2; D not certain. V lost 4 bases and J 5 bases, leaving 11 bases between the germline ends. The CDR3 consists of 13 residues. In germline, CDR1 is MGHDK, CDR2 SYGVNS. CDR3 sequence (DNA): TGTGCCAGCAGTGTAGACATATGGTATGGCTACACCTTC. Its translation: CASSVDIWYGYTF.

The rearrangement uses TRBV12-3 or TRBV12-4 and TRBJ2-7, with 8 bases identical to TRBD2. Trimming took 6 bases from V and 5 from J; bases not matched to a gene: 12. CDR3 length: 15 amino acids. CDR3 DNA: TGTGCCAGCAGCACCTTAGGGGGTAGCGGGGACGAGCAGTACTTC. Its translation is CASSTLGGSGDEQYF.

The chain employs TRBV7-2 and TRBJ1-1; 7 nucleotides align to TRBD1. Germline V gene data show CDR1 as SGHTA and CDR2 as FQGNSA. The CDR3 runs 14 residues. Germline trimming cut 5 bases from V and 5 bases from J; bases unmatched to any gene: 8. CDR3 sequence reads: CASSPGGMMTEAFF. Here the CDR3 DNA reads TGTGCCAGCAGCCCAGGGGGAATGATGACTGAAGCTTTCTTT.

The chain is built from TRBV7-8 and TRBJ1-5; the D gene is possibly TRBD1 (6 bases). V shed 5 bases and J shed 5 bases, with 13 bases lying between them. Germline V CDR1 and CDR2: SGHVS, FQNEAQ. This CDR3 is 14 amino acids long. CDR3 in amino acids: CASSTRDTYQPQHF. The CDR3 coding sequence is TGTGCCAGCAGCACCCGGGACACCTATCAGCCCCAGCATTTT.

The rearrangement uses TRBV20-1 and TRBJ2-7; 8 bases fit TRBD1. V shed 0 bases and J 6 bases; nucleotides not matched to a gene: 7. This CDR3 has 14 amino acids. Germline V gives CDR1 DFQATT, CDR2 SNEGSKA (reference sequence). The CDR3 nucleotides are TGCAGTGCTAGAGATCGAGGGACAGGACGCGAGCAGTACTTC. Translated, it gives CSARDRGTGREQYF.

This clonotype was observed a handful of times. This chain connects TRBV7-2 to TRBJ2-5; the match to TRBD2 covers 8 bases. J lost 4 bases, V lost 5 bases, and 3 bases had no gene match. Germline V gene sequence: CDR1 SGHTA, CDR2 FQGNSA. This CDR3 has 13 residues. CDR3 sequence (DNA): TGTGCCAGCAGCCAAGGACTAGCAGAGACCCAGTACTTC. Translated, it gives CASSQGLAETQYF.

The chain combines TRBV2 with TRBJ1-1; the D gene is possibly TRBD1 (5 bases). V was clipped by 4 bases and J by 4 bases, with 13 bases between them. The CDR3 totals 14 residues. CDR1 and CDR2 (germline): SNHLY, FYNNEI. CDR3 residues: CASSAQGVGTEAFF. In DNA form, the CDR3 reads TGTGCCAGCAGTGCTCAGGGAGTGGGCACTGAAGCTTTCTTT.

V is TRBV6-1 and J is TRBJ2-7, with D perhaps being TRBD1 or TRBD2 (5 bases each). Trimming took 6 bases from V and 2 from J, leaving 17 bases between them. Germline assignment: CDR1 MNHNS and CDR2 SASEGT. The CDR3 covers 15 residues. The DNA for the CDR3 is TGTGCCAGCAGGAAATTGGGGGATATCCCCTACGAGCAGTACTTC. This codes for CASRKLGDIPYEQYF.

The V gene is TRBV7-9, the J gene TRBJ2-1, with TRBD2 identical over 14 bases. The CDR3 loop spans 18 amino acids. Germline V gene sequence: CDR1 SEHNR, CDR2 FQNEAQ (reference sequence). Trimming removed 5 bases from V and 4 bases from J; junction bases left unmatched: 10. CDR3 in DNA: TGTGCCAGCAGCCCCCCGGGACTAGCGGGGGTCACGTACAATGAGCAGTTCTTC. It codes for CASSPPGLAGVTYNEQFF. Combining the CDR3 with reference TRBV7-9 and TRBJ2-1 gives the whole variable domain DTGVSQNPRHKITKRGQNVTFRCDPISEHNRLYWYRQTLGQGPEFLTYFQNEAQLEKSRLLSDRFSAERPKGSFSTLEIQRTEQGDSAMYLCASSPPGLAGVTYNEQFFGPGTRLTVL.

This clonotype has more than one count but fewer than ten. The chain couples TRBV7-9 to TRBJ1-1, with D hard to call. The CDR3 loop spans 11 amino acids. Germline V lookup: CDR1 SEHNR, CDR2 FQNEAQ (reference sequence). Trimming cost V 7 bases and J 11 bases, with 14 bases left between them. Written as DNA, the CDR3 is TGTGCCAGCATTCAGGTGGAAGTGGCTTTCTTT. Protein sequence: CASIQVEVAFF.

A few counts support this clonotype. The chain couples TRBV7-6 to TRBJ2-7; perhaps TRBD1 as D (5 bases). Germline CDR1 is SGHVS and CDR2 is FNYEAQ. The CDR3 is made up of 12 amino acids. V was cut by 5 bases and J by 7 bases, with 12 bases left in between. In DNA, the CDR3 is TGTGCCAGCAGCGTCTGGGGCGGAGAGCAGTACTTC. Its translation: CASSVWGGEQYF. Looking up the rest from reference TRBV7-6 and TRBJ2-7 gives the full variable domain: GAGVSQSPRYKVTKRGQDVALRCDPISGHVSLYWYRQALGQGPEFLTYFNYEAQQDKSGLPNDRFSAERPEGSISTLTIQRTEQRDSAMYRCASSVWGGEQYFGPGTRLTVT.

The chain couples TRBV27 to TRBJ2-1; 8 bases are a match to TRBD1. CDR3 length: 14 residues. Per the germline V gene, CDR1 is MNHEY and CDR2 is SMNVEV (reference sequence). The junction had 9 bases not matched to a gene; V was cut back by 5 bases and J by 9 bases. The CDR3 protein is CASSRRTGLSEQFF. The CDR3 DNA sequence: TGTGCCAGCAGTCGTCGGACAGGGCTGAGTGAGCAGTTCTTC.

This sequence joins TRBV7-2 and TRBJ2-3; tentative D call: TRBD2 (6 bases). V gave up 1 base and J gave up 4 bases, with 15 bases separating them. Germline V gene lookup returns CDR1 SGHTA and CDR2 FQGNSA. There are 16 residues in the CDR3. In DNA form, the CDR3 reads TGTGCCAGCAGCTTAGTGGCTAGCGTGACACCAGATACGCAGTATTTT. This encodes CASSLVASVTPDTQYF.

V and J are TRBV11-2 and TRBJ2-5; D might be TRBD1 (8 bases). The CDR3 covers 15 residues. Germline values: CDR1 SGHAT, CDR2 FQNNGV. Trimming pared 6 bases from V and 1 base from J, leaving 15 bases between. In DNA form, the CDR3 reads TGTGCCAGCAGGCGGGGGACAGGACCCCAAGAGACCCAGTACTTC. This codes for CASRRGTGPQETQYF.

This clonotype came up a few times. The chain carries TRBV7-2 and TRBJ2-7; a possible D gene is TRBD2 (6 bases). CDR3 length: 16 amino acids. The V end was cut by 5 bases, the J end by 5 bases, with 22 bases between. Germline lookup yields CDR1 SGHTA and CDR2 FQGNSA. The CDR3 nucleotides are TGTGCCAGCAGCGGCCGGGAGCCTGCCTCCTATGACGAGCAGTACTTC. It yields the protein CASSGREPASYDEQYF.

The chain joins TRBV27 to TRBJ2-7; the D gene is possibly TRBD2 (6 bases). Looked up from germline, CDR1 is MNHEY and CDR2 is SMNVEV (reference sequence). This CDR3 spans 14 amino acids. V was pared by 2 bases and J by 3 bases, with 11 bases between. The CDR3 sequence is CASSLGRGDYEQYF. For the CDR3, the DNA is TGTGCCAGCAGTTTAGGGCGGGGTGACTACGAGCAGTACTTC.

The chain has TRBV4-1 and TRBJ1-2; possibly TRBD1 for D (5 bases). Between the trimmed V and J ends, which lost 1 base and 4 bases, there was a span of 16 bases. The CDR3 consists of 16 residues. CDR1 and CDR2 (germline): MGHRA, YSYEKL. This CDR3 is CASSQVSGTAGYGYTF. CDR3 DNA sequence: TGCGCCAGCAGCCAAGTATCGGGGACCGCAGGCTATGGCTACACCTTC.

V usage is TRBV6-2 or TRBV6-3 and J usage is TRBJ2-7; D possibly corresponds to TRBD2 (6 bases). Trimming shortened V by 6 bases and J by 2 bases, and 11 bases separated the two germline ends. In germline, CDR1 is MNHEY, CDR2 SVGEGT. CDR3 length: 13 residues. The CDR3 is CASSVAETYEQYF. In DNA form, the CDR3 reads TGTGCCAGCAGCGTAGCGGAGACCTACGAGCAGTACTTC.

The J gene is TRBJ2-3, the V gene TRBV14, with 10 bases fitting TRBD2. Looked up from germline, CDR1 is SGHDN and CDR2 is FVKESK. The CDR3 totals 20 residues. V shed 0 bases, J shed 6 bases, and the junction held 18 bases outside the gene matches. CDR3 bases: TGTGCCAGCAGCCAAGAAACCCAGTTCGCCAGCGGGGGGGCCTGGGATACGCAGTATTTT. It specifies CASSQETQFASGGAWDTQYF.

V usage is TRBV27 and J usage is TRBJ2-3; TRBD2 matches 8 bases. Germline lookup yields CDR1 MNHEY and CDR2 SMNVEV (reference sequence). The CDR3 is made up of 15 amino acids. J gave up 0 bases and V 5 bases, and 4 bases lay outside the gene matches. CDR3 DNA: TGTGCCAGCAGTGGACTAGCCTCTAGCACAGATACGCAGTATTTT. Its protein is CASSGLASSTDTQYF.

The chain combines TRBV12-3 or TRBV12-4 with TRBJ1-2; no clear D gene. The CDR3 has 12 amino acids. Deletions cut 5 bases from V and 4 bases from J, with 8 bases between. The CDR3 DNA follows: TGTGCCAGCAGTCCGGAAAGCTATGGCTACACCTTC. It translates to CASSPESYGYTF.

This clonotype was recorded a few times. The chain is built from TRBV7-6 and TRBJ2-6; possible D gene TRBD2, 5 bases. Germline CDR1 is SGHVS and CDR2 is FNYEAQ. The CDR3 has 16 residues. Trimming took off 4 bases at V and 0 bases at J, with 10 bases between the two ends. The CDR3 sequence: CASSSQGSSGANVLTF. The CDR3 nucleotides read TGTGCCAGCAGCTCGCAAGGGAGCTCTGGGGCCAACGTCCTGACTTTC.

This clonotype has more than one count but fewer than ten. The rearrangement uses TRBV7-2 and TRBJ1-6; 9 bases are a match to TRBD1. The CDR3 covers 15 residues. CDR1 SGHTA and CDR2 FQGNSA come from the germline V gene. After removal of 5 bases from V and 8 bases from J, the junction contained 7 bases not matched to a gene. The CDR3 loop reads CASSPTRTGDSPLHF. The DNA for the CDR3 is TGTGCCAGCAGCCCCACCAGGACAGGGGATTCACCCCTCCACTTT.

This clonotype was seen more than once but under ten times. J is TRBJ2-5 and V is TRBV19; no clear D gene. Germline CDR1 LNHDA, CDR2 SQIVND (reference sequence). The CDR3 contains 15 residues. V lost 6 bases and J 1 base, leaving 15 bases between the germline ends. DNA of the CDR3: TGTGCCAGTAGCCACCATGACAAGATCCAAGAGACCCAGTACTTC. It is translated as CASSHHDKIQETQYF. The variable domain in full, completed from reference TRBV19 and TRBJ2-5, reads DGGITQSPKYLFRKEGQNVTLSCEQNLNHDAMYWYRQDPGQGLRLIYYSQIVNDFQKGDIAEGYSVSREKKESFPLTVTSAQKNPTAFYLCASSHHDKIQETQYFGPGTRLLVL.

The chain joins TRBV6-5 to TRBJ1-6; D possibly corresponds to TRBD1 (6 bases). In germline, CDR1 is MNHEY, CDR2 SVGAGI. The V end lost 6 bases, the J end lost 8 bases, and 11 bases lay between the germline ends. This CDR3 has 13 residues. The CDR3 region has the DNA TGTGCCAGCAGCCACAGGGTGGATTCACCCCTCCACTTT. Protein sequence: CASSHRVDSPLHF.

This clonotype was detected a few times. CDR3 sequence: CASRLYTGDNQPQHF. As DNA, the CDR3 is TGTGCCAGCAGGCTTTACACAGGGGATAATCAGCCCCAGCATTTT. The chain couples TRBV6-1 to TRBJ1-5; 7 bases line up with TRBD1. The CDR3 covers 15 residues. V was clipped by 6 bases and J by 4 bases; unmatched bases: 9. The germline V gene encodes CDR1 MNHNS and CDR2 SASEGT.

The gene calls are TRBV19 and TRBJ1-5; TRBD1 is a possible D gene (6 bases). Trimming removed 5 bases at V and 6 bases at J, with 17 bases between. CDR3 length equals 15 residues. Per germline, CDR1 LNHDA and CDR2 SQIVND (reference sequence). CDR3 nucleotide sequence: TGTGCCAGTAGTCCCCTAGGGGGGGGCAGTCAGCCCCAGCATTTT. It specifies CASSPLGGGSQPQHF.

This chain connects TRBV4-1 to TRBJ2-5, with D perhaps matching TRBD2 (7 bases). This CDR3 has 13 residues. CDR1 and CDR2 from the germline V gene are MGHRA and YSYEKL. Trimming removed 3 bases at V and 5 bases at J, with 10 bases between. The CDR3 DNA reads TGCGCCAGCAGCCAGGGGGGGCGGGAGACCCAGTACTTC. Translating gives CASSQGGRETQYF.

This chain links TRBV5-8 with TRBJ1-3; unclear D gene. From germline, CDR1 is SGHTS and CDR2 YDEGEE. The CDR3 is 16 amino acids. V lost 4 bases, J lost 0 bases, and 14 bases lay in between. The CDR3 here is CASSLAEVSSGNTIYF. In DNA form, the CDR3 reads TGTGCCAGCAGCCTCGCGGAGGTCTCCTCTGGAAACACCATATATTTT.

This clonotype was counted a few times. The chain recombines TRBV7-8 with TRBJ2-7; tentatively, D is TRBD2 (5 bases). V gave up 0 bases and J gave up 3 bases, with 21 bases separating them. The germline CDR1 and CDR2 sequences are SGHVS and FQNEAQ. This CDR3 has 18 residues. CDR3 residues: CASSLARIRPVGDYEQYF. CDR3 bases: TGTGCCAGCAGCTTAGCCAGGATAAGGCCCGTCGGGGACTACGAGCAGTACTTC. Together with reference TRBV7-8 and TRBJ2-7, the CDR3 gives the full variable domain: GAGVSQSPRYKVAKRGQDVALRCDPISGHVSLFWYQQALGQGPEFLTYFQNEAQLDKSGLPSDRFFAERPEGSVSTLKIQRTQQEDSAVYLCASSLARIRPVGDYEQYFGPGTRLTVT.

DNA for the CDR3: TGTGCCAGCAGTTACCCCCCGGGACCCATGAACACTGAAGCTTTCTTT. Translation gives CASSYPPGPMNTEAFF. The gene calls are TRBV6-2 or TRBV6-3 and TRBJ1-1; D may be TRBD1 (5 bases). Germline V gene lookup returns CDR1 MNHEY and CDR2 SVGEGT. The CDR3 loop spans 16 amino acids. V dropped 2 bases and J dropped 0 bases, with 13 bases sitting between them.